The 11 T cell receptor beta chains below all came from one sample that was sequenced in a study of T cell repertoires in cytomegalovirus infection. These receptors lack a known antigen. TCRdb re-called the reads through MiXCR, storing one row per CDR3 protein. The table includes 680,000 or so distinct CDR3 sequences, around 30% detected once. Here the sequenced sample was cultured PBMCs, taken from culture after CMV antigen stimulation. The receptors stem from a human donor in good health (CMV status not recorded). Some clones in this sample may be carry-over from other donors' samples.

The V call is TRBV2, the J call TRBJ1-5; D call uncertain. V lost 8 bases, J lost 4 bases, and 15 bases lay in between. This CDR3 is built from 14 residues. The germline V gene has CDR1 SNHLY and CDR2 FYNNEI. The CDR3 sequence is CASGISTNNQPQHF. The CDR3 DNA is TGTGCCAGCGGGATCAGCACCAATAATCAGCCCCAGCATTTT.

This clonotype was counted many times. J is TRBJ1-5 and V is TRBV6-1; D is ambiguous. Trimming stripped 4 bases from V and 7 bases from J, with 14 bases between. Germline V lookup: CDR1 MNHNS, CDR2 SASEGT. The CDR3 covers 14 residues. The CDR3 DNA reads as TGTGCCAGCAGTGCTGTGTGGGGAGGGCAGCCCCAGCATTTT. This gives the protein CASSAVWGGQPQHF.

As to this clonotype: This clone may be a read error of a much larger clone one base away. The chain employs TRBV12-3 or TRBV12-4 and TRBJ1-5; D not certain. This CDR3 spans 15 amino acids. The DNA of the CDR3 is TGTGCCAACAGTTTACGACATAATAGCAATCAGCCCCAGCATTTT. Its translation: CANSLRHNSNQPQHF.

The V call is TRBV15, the J call TRBJ2-1; 9 positions agree with TRBD2. This CDR3 is built from 17 residues. Germline V gene sequence: CDR1 LNHNV, CDR2 YYDKDF (reference sequence). Trimming took 1 base from V and 8 from J; bases not matched to a gene: 12. The CDR3 coding sequence is TGTGCCACCAGCAGAGGCGCGGGACTAGCTGGCGGGGATGAGCAGTTCTTC. This gives the protein CATSRGAGLAGGDEQFF.

This clonotype was found a few times. The rearrangement uses TRBV7-9 and TRBJ2-1, with D possibly being TRBD1 (5 bases). Trimming stripped 5 bases from V and 1 base from J, with 15 bases between. The CDR3 totals 16 residues. Germline V lookup: CDR1 SEHNR, CDR2 FQNEAQ (reference sequence). Here the CDR3 reads CASSPRAGKSYNEQFF. Here the CDR3 DNA reads TGTGCCAGCAGCCCCCGGGCAGGGAAATCCTACAATGAGCAGTTCTTC.

The V call is TRBV5-4, the J call TRBJ2-1; TRBD2 aligns across 11 bases. The CDR3 has 16 amino acids. The J segment lost 8 bases and the V segment lost 2 bases, leaving 9 bases of the junction unmatched. CDR1 and CDR2 (germline): SGHNT, YYREEE (reference sequence). The CDR3 DNA is TGTGCCAGCAGCTTTTGGGACGCTAGCGGGAGGCATGAGCAGTTCTTC. It encodes CASSFWDASGRHEQFF.

This clonotype was detected only a few times. The chain combines TRBV12-3 or TRBV12-4 with TRBJ2-5, with 7 bases identical to TRBD1. The V segment lost 5 bases and the J segment 5 bases; nucleotides outside the gene matches: 8. This CDR3 is built from 14 residues. The chain's CDR3 is CASSRTGTRETQYF. DNA for the CDR3: TGTGCCAGCAGTAGGACAGGAACGAGGGAGACCCAGTACTTC.

The chain recombines TRBV7-8 with TRBJ2-1, with a possible D match to TRBD2 (6 bases). V was shortened by 5 bases and J by 10 bases, with 21 bases between the two germline ends. CDR3 length: 15 residues. Germline V gives CDR1 SGHVS, CDR2 FQNEAQ. The CDR3 nucleotides read TGTGCCAGCAGCCCTAGAATAGCGGCCATAGCCGAGCAGTTCTTC. Translation: CASSPRIAAIAEQFF.

The rearrangement uses TRBV11-2 and TRBJ2-5; possibly TRBD1 or TRBD2 for D (6 bases each). The germline V gene encodes CDR1 SGHAT and CDR2 FQNNGV. The CDR3 totals 15 residues. The ends were cut back, 5 bases at V and 5 bases at J, with 18 bases in the middle. CDR3 bases: TGTGCCAGCAGCCCGAGTAGGGGGGCCAGGGAGACCCAGTACTTC. Protein product: CASSPSRGARETQYF.

The chain recombines TRBV19 with TRBJ2-3; D not resolved. V was trimmed by 5 bases and J by 6 bases, leaving 6 bases between them. CDR3 length equals 11 residues. Germline CDR1 and CDR2: LNHDA and SQIVND (reference sequence). The DNA for the CDR3 is TGTGCCAGTAGTTGGATGGATACGCAGTATTTT. It is translated as CASSWMDTQYF. Variable domain in full (rest from reference TRBV19 and TRBJ2-3): DGGITQSPKYLFRKEGQNVTLSCEQNLNHDAMYWYRQDPGQGLRLIYYSQIVNDFQKGDIAEGYSVSREKKESFPLTVTSAQKNPTAFYLCASSWMDTQYFGPGTRLTVL.

J is TRBJ2-1 and V is TRBV20-1, with D perhaps given as TRBD1 or TRBD2 (5 bases each). CDR3 length equals 16 residues. V was clipped by 5 bases and J by 3 bases, with 20 bases between them. Germline V lookup: CDR1 DFQATT, CDR2 SNEGSKA (reference sequence). The CDR3 reads CSAGASSADLYNEQFF. In DNA, the CDR3 is TGCAGTGCTGGGGCCTCCTCAGCGGACCTCTACAATGAGCAGTTCTTC.